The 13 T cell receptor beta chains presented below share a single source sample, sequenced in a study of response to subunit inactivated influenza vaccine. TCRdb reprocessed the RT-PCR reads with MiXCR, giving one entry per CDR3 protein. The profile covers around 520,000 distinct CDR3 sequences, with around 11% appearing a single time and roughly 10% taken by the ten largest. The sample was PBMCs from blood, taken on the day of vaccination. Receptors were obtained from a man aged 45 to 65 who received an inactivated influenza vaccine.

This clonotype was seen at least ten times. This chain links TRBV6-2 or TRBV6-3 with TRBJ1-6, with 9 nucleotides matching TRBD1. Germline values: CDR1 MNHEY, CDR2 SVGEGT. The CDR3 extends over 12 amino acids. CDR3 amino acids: CATGQGDSPLHF. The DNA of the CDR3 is TGTGCGACGGGACAGGGTGATTCACCCCTCCACTTT.

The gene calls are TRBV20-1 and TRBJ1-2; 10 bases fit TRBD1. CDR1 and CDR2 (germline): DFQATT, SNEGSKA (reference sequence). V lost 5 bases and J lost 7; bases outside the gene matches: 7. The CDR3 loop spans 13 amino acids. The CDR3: CSAGPGDRGGYTF. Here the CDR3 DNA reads TGCAGTGCTGGTCCCGGGGACAGGGGTGGCTACACCTTC.

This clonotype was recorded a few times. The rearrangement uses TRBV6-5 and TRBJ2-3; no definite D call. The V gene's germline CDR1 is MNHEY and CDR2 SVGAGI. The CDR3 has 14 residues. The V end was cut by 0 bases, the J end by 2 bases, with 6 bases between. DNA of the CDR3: TGTGCCAGCAGTTACTCGACCTTCACAGATACGCAGTATTTT. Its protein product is CASSYSTFTDTQYF.

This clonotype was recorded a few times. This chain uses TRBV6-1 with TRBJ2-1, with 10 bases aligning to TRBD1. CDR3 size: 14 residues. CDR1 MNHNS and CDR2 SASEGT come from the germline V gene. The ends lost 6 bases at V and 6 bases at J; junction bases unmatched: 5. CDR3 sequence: CASRGQGGGNEQFF. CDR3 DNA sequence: TGTGCCAGCAGAGGACAGGGGGGTGGCAATGAGCAGTTCTTC.

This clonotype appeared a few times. DNA of the CDR3: TGCGCCAGCAGCTCAGGACAGGGGGCCTCCGGGGAGCTGTTTTTT. Translation gives CASSSGQGASGELFF. The J gene is TRBJ2-2, the V gene TRBV5-1, with 11 positions matching TRBD1. Germline V gene data show CDR1 as SGHRS and CDR2 as YFSETQ. The trim removed 3 bases at V and 6 bases at J, leaving 4 bases unmatched. This CDR3 contains 15 residues.

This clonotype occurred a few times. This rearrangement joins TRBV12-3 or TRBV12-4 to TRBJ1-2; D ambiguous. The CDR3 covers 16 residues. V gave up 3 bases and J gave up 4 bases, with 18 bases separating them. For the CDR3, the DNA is TGTGCCAGCAGTTTCGGCAGGACCTCTTCGGTCTATGGCTACACCTTC. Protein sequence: CASSFGRTSSVYGYTF.

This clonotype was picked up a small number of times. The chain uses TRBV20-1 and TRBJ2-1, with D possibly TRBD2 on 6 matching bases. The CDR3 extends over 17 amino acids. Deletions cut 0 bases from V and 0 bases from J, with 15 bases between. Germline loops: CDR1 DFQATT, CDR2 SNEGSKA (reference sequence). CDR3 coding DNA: TGCAGTGCTAGAGATTGGCTAGCGAGAAGCTCCTACAATGAGCAGTTCTTC. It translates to CSARDWLARSSYNEQFF.

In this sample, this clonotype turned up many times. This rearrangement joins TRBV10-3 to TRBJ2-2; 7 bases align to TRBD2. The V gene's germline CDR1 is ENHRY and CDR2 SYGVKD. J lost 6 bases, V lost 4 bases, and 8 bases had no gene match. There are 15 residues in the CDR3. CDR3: CAISGREVPPGELFF. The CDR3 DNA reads TGTGCCATCAGTGGTCGGGAGGTCCCTCCCGGGGAGCTGTTTTTT.

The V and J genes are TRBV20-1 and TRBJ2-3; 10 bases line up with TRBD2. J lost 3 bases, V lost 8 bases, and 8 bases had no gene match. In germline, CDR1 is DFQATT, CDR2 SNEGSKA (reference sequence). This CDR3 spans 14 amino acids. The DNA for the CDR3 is TGCAGTATGGAAGCGGGGGGGCAAACAGATACGCAGTATTTT. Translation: CSMEAGGQTDTQYF.

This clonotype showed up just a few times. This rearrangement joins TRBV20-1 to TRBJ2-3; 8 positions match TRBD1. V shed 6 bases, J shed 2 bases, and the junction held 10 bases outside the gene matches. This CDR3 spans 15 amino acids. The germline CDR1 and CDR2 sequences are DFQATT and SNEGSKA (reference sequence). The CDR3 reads CSAYSGQGNTDTQYF. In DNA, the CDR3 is TGCAGTGCCTATTCAGGACAGGGTAACACAGATACGCAGTATTTT.

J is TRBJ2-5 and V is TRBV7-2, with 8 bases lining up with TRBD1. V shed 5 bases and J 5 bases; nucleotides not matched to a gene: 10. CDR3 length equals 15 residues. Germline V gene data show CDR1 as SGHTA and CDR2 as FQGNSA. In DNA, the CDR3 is TGTGCCAGCAGCCCACCCTGGACAGGGTCGGAGACCCAGTACTTC. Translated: CASSPPWTGSETQYF.

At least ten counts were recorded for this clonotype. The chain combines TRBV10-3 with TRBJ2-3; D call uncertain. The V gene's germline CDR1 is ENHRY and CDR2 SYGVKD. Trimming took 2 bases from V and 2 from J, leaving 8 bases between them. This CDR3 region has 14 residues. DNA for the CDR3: TGTGCCATCAGTGAGGTGGTCCTCACAGATACGCAGTATTTT. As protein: CAISEVVLTDTQYF.

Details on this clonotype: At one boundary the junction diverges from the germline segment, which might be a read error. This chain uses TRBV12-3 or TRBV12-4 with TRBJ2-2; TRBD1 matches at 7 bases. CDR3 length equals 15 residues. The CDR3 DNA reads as TGTGCCAGCAGCCCCTTGACAGGGAACGCCGGGGAGCTGTTTTTT. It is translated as CASSPLTGNAGELFF.